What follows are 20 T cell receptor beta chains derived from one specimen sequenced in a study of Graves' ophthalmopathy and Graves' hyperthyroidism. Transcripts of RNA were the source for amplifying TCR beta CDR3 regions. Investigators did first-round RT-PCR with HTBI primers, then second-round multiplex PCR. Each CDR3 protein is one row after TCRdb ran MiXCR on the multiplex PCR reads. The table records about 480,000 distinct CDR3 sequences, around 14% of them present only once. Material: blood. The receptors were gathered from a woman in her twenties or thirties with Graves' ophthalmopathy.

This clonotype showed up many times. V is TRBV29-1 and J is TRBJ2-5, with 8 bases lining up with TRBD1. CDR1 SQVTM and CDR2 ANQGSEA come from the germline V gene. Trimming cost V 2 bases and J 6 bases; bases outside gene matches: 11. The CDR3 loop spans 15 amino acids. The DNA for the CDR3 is TGCAGCGTTGAATCCGGACAGGGACGCATCAAGACCCAGTACTTC. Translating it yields CSVESGQGRIKTQYF.

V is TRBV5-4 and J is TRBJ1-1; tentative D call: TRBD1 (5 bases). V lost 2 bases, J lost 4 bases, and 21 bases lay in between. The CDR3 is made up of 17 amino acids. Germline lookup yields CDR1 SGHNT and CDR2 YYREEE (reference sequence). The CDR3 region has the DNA TGTGCCAGCAGCTTACCGGGGGGGGGAAGGATAGGCACTGAAGCTTTCTTT. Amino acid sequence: CASSLPGGGRIGTEAFF.

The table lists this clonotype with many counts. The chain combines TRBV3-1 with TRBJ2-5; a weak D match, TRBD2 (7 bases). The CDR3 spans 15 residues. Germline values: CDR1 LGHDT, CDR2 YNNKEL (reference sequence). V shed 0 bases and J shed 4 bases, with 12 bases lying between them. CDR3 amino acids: CASSQDLGGRETQYF. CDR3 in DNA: TGTGCCAGCAGCCAAGATCTGGGGGGGCGAGAGACCCAGTACTTC.

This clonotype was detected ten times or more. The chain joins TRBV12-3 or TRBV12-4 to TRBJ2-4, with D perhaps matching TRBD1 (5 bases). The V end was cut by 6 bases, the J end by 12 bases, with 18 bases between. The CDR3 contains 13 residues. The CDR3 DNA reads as TGTGCCAGCAGCTCCGCCCTTGGGGCGCGTCAGTACTTC. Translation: CASSSALGARQYF.

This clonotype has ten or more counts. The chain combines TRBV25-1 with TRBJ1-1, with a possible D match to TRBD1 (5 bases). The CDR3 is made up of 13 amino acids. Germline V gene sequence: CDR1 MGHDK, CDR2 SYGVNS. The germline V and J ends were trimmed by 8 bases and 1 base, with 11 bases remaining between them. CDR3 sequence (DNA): TGTGCCAGCGGGGGACGGAGGAACACTGAAGCTTTCTTT. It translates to CASGGRRNTEAFF.

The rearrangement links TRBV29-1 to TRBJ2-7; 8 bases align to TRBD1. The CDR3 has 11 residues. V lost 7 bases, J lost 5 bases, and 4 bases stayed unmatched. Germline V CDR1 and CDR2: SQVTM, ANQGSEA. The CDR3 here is CSGRQGNEQYF. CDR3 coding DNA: TGCAGCGGACGACAGGGGAACGAGCAGTACTTC.

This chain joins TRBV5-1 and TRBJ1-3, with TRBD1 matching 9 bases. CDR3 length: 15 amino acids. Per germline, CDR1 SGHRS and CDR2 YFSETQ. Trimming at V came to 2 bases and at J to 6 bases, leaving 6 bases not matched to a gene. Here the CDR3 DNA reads TGCGCCAGCAGCTTCGGGACAGGGAGCGAAAACACCATATATTTT. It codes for CASSFGTGSENTIYF.

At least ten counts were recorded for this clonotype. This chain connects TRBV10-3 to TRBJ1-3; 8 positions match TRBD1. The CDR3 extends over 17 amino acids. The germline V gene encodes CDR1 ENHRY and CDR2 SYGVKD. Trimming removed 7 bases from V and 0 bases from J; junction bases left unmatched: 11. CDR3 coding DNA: TGTGCCATCACATGGACAGGGAACGATCTCTCTGGAAACACCATATATTTT. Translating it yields CAITWTGNDLSGNTIYF.

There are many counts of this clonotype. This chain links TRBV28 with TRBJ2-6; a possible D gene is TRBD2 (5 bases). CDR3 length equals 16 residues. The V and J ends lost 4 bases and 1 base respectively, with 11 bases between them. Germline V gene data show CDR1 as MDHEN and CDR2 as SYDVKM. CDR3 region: CASSYREVSGANVLTF. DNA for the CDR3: TGTGCCAGCAGTTACCGGGAAGTATCTGGGGCCAACGTCCTGACTTTC.

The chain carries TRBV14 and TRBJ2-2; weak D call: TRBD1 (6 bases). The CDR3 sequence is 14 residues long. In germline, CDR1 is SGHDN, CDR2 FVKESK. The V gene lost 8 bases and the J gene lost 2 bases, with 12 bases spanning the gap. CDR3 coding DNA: TGTGCCAGCCGACTACAGGGAAACACCGGGGAGCTGTTTTTT. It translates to CASRLQGNTGELFF.

DNA of the CDR3: TGTGCCAGCATAAGGCAGGGGCTAATTTTCTCTGGCTACACCTTC. Amino acids: CASIRQGLIFSGYTF. The chain combines TRBV2 with TRBJ1-2, with D maybe TRBD1 (6 bases). The CDR3 extends over 15 amino acids. Germline lookup yields CDR1 SNHLY and CDR2 FYNNEI. V dropped 7 bases and J dropped 7 bases, with 22 bases sitting between them.

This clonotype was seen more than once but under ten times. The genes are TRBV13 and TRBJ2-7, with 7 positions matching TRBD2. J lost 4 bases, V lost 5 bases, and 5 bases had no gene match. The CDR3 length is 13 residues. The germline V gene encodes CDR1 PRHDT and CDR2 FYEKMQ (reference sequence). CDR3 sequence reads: CASSAGGGYEQYF. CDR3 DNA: TGTGCCAGCAGCGCTGGGGGGGGTTACGAGCAGTACTTC.

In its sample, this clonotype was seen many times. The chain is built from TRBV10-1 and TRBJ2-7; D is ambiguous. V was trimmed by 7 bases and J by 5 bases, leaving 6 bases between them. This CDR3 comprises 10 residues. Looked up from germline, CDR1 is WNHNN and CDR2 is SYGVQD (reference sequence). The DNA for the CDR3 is TGCGCCAGCAATAAGCACGAGCAGTACTTC. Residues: CASNKHEQYF.

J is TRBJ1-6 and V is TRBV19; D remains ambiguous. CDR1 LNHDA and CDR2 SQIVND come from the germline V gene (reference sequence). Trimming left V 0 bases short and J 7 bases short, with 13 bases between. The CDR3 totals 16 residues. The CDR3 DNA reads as TGTGCCAGTAGTATAGATTCCAGTGGCCTCAATTCACCCCTCCACTTT. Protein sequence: CASSIDSSGLNSPLHF.

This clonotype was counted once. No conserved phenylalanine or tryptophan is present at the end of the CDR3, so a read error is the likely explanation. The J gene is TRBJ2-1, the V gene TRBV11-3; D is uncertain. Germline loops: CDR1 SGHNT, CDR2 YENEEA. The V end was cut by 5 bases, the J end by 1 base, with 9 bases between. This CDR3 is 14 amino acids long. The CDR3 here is CASSLRGSYNEQFL. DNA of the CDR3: TGTGCCAGCAGCCTGAGAGGTTCCTACAATGAGCAGTTCCTC.

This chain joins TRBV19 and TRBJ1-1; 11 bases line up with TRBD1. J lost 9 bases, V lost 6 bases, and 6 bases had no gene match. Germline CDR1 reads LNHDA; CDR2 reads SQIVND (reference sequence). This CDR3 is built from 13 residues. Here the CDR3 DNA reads TGTGCCAGTAGCGCGGACAGGGGGCTGAAAGCTTTCTTT. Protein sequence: CASSADRGLKAFF.

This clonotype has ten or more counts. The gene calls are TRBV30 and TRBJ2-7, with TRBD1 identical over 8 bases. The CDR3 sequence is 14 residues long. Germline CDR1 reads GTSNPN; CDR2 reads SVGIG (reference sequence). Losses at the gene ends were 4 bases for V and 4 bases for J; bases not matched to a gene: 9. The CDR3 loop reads CAWKPAQGAYEQYF. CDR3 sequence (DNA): TGTGCCTGGAAGCCCGCGCAGGGGGCGTACGAGCAGTACTTC.

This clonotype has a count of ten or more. The CDR3 spells CASSVQGRRNQPQHF. DNA of the CDR3: TGTGCCAGCAGTGTACAGGGGCGAAGAAATCAGCCCCAGCATTTT. This chain connects TRBV6-1 to TRBJ1-5; the match to TRBD1 covers 7 bases. J was trimmed by 4 bases and V by 4 bases; bases with no gene match: 7. The V gene's germline CDR1 is MNHNS and CDR2 SASEGT. This CDR3 has 15 residues.

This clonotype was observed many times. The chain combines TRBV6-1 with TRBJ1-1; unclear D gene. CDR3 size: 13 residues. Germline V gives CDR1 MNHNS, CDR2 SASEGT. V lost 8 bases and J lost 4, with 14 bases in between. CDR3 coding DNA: TGTGCCAGCGCCACAGTACGGTTCACTGAAGCTTTCTTT. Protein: CASATVRFTEAFF.

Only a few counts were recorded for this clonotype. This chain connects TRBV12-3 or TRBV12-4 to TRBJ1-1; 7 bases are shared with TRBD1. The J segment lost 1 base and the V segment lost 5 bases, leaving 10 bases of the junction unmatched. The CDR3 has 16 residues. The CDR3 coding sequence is TGTGCCAGCAGTCCTCAGGGGGGGGCCCAGAACACTGAAGCTTTCTTT. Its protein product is CASSPQGGAQNTEAFF.